What follows describes a single TCR beta chain. This specimen comes from a study of shared clonotypes between healthy human individuals. The CDR3 totals 14 residues. The germline V gene encodes CDR1 SGHRS and CDR2 YFSETQ. The V gene lost 2 bases and the J gene lost 1 base, with 8 bases spanning the gap. TCRdb's copy holds only in-frame clones and misses some; the assay was immunoSEQ multiplex PCR. The table lists about 460,000 clones, around 77% of them singletons. The source is a woman aged 40 to 55 in good health. Some clones in this sample may be carry-over from other donors' samples. This chain links TRBV5-1 with TRBJ2-3; no clear D gene. Sequencing was performed on PBMCs. CDR3 sequence: CASSLERRTDTQYF. In DNA form, the CDR3 reads TGCGCCAGCAGCTTAGAGAGACGCACAGATACGCAGTATTTT.